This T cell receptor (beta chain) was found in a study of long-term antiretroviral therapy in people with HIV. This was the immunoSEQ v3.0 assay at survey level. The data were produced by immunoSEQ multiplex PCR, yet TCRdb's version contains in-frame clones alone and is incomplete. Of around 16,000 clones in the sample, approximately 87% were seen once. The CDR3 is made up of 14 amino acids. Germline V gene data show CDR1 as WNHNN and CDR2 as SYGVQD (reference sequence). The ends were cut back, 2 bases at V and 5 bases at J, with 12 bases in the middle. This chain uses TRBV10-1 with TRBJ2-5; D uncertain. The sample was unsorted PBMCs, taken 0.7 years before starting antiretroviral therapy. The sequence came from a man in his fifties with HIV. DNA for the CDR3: TGCGCCAGCAGTGAGGGACGGAATTATGAGACCCAGTACTTC. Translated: CASSEGRNYETQYF.